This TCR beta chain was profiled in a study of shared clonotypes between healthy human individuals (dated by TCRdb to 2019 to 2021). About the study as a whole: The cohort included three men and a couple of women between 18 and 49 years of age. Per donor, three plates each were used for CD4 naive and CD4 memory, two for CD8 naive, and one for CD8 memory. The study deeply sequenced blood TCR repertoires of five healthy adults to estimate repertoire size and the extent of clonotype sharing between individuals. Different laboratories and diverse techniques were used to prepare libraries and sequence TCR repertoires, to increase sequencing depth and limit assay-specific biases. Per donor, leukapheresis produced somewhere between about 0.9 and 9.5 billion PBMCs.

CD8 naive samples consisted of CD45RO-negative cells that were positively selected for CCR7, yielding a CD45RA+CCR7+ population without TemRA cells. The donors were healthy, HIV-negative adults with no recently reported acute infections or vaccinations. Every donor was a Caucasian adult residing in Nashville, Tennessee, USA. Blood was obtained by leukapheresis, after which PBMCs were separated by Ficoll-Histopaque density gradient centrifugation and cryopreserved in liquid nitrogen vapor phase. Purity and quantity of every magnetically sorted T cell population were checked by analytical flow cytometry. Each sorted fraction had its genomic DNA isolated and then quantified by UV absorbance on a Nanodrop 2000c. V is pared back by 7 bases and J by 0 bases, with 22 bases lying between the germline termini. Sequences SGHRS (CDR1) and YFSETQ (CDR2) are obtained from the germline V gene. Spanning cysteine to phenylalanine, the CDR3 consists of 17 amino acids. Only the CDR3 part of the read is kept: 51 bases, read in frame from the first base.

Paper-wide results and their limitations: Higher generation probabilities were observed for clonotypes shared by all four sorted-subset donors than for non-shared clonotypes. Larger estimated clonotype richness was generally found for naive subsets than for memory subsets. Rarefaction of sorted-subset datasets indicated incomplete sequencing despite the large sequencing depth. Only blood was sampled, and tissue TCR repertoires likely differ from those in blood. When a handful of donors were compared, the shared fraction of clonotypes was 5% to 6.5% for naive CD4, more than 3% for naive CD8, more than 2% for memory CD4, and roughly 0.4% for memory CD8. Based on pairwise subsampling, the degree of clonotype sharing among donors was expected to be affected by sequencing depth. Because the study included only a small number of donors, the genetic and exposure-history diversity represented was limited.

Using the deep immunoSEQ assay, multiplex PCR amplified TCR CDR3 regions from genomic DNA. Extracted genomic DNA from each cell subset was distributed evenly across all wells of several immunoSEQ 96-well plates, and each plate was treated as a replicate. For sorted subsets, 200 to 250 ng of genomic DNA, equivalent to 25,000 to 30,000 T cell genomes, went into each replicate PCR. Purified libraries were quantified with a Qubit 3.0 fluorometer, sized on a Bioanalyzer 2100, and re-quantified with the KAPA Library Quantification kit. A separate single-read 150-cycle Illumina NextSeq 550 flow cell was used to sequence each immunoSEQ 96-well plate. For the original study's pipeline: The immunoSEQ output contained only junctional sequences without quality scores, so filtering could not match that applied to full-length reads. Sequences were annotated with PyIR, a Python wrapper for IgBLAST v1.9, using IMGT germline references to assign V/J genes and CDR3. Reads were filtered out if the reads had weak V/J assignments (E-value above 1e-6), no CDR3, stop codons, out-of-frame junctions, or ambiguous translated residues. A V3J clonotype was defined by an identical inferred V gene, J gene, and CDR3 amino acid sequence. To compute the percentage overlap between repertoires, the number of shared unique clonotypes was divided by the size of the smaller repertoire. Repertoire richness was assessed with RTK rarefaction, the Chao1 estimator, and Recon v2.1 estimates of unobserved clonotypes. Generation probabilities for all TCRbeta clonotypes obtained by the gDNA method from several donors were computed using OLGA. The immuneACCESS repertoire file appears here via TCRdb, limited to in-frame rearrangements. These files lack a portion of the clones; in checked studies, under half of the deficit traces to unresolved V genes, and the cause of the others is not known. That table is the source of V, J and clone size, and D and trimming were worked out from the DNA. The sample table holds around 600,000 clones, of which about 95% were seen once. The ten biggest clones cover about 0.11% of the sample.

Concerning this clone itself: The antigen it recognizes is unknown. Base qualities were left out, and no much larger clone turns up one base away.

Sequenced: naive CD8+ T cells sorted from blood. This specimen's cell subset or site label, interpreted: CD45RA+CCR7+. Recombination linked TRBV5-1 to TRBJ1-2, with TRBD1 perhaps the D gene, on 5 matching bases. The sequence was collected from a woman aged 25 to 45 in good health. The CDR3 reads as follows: CASREIGGAPTNYGYTF. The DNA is TGCGCCAGCCGGGAGATTGGAGGGGCGCCGACTAACTATGGCTACACCTTC.